This entry lists 8 T cell receptor beta chains sequenced from one sample in a study of T cell responses to AZD1222 COVID-19 vaccine. Only in-frame clones appear in the TCRdb table, and some are missing; sequencing was by immunoSEQ multiplex PCR. The sample holds 90,000 to 120,000 clones, around 90% seen once. The sample in question was peripheral blood, obtained 28 days after the second AZD1222 dose. Every receptor here comes from an adult who received the AZD1222 COVID-19 vaccine.

This clone appeared a single time. The chain links TRBV10-2 to TRBJ2-7; D not resolved. The CDR3 consists of 11 residues. The germline CDR1 and CDR2 sequences are WSHSY and SAAADI. The V end was cut by 6 bases, the J end by 2 bases, with 5 bases between. The CDR3 DNA follows: TGCGCCAGCAGCGATACCTACGAGCAGTACTTC. It translates to CASSDTYEQYF.

The gene calls are TRBV4-1 and TRBJ1-5; weak D call: TRBD1 (5 bases). The CDR3 has 16 amino acids. In germline, CDR1 is MGHRA, CDR2 YSYEKL. The ends were cut back, 3 bases at V and 6 bases at J, with 18 bases in the middle. CDR3 region: CASSHPGGSGSQPQHF. The CDR3 coding sequence is TGCGCCAGCAGCCATCCTGGGGGGTCAGGTTCTCAGCCCCAGCATTTT.

The chain joins TRBV4-3 to TRBJ1-5; perhaps TRBD1 as D (6 bases). V lost 4 bases and J lost 3, with 13 bases in between. The germline V gene encodes CDR1 LGHNA and CDR2 YSLEER. This CDR3 is built from 15 residues. Here the CDR3 DNA reads TGCGCCAGCAGCCGGACAGTGGGATACAATCAGCCCCAGCATTTT. Protein product: CASSRTVGYNQPQHF.

The chain carries TRBV9 and TRBJ1-1; 9 bases are a match to TRBD1. J was trimmed by 6 bases and V by 4 bases; bases with no gene match: 13. The CDR3 is made up of 16 amino acids. The germline V gene has CDR1 SGDLS and CDR2 YYNGEE. CDR3 region: CASSPGWDREGAEAFF. In DNA form, the CDR3 reads TGTGCCAGCAGCCCCGGGTGGGACAGGGAAGGCGCTGAAGCTTTCTTT.

This chain's CDR3 is CAWRGWGSGNTIYF. The CDR3 DNA sequence: TGTGCCTGGAGGGGTTGGGGCTCTGGAAACACCATATATTTT. The rearrangement uses TRBV30 and TRBJ1-3, with D unclear. V lost 3 bases and J lost 0, with 9 bases in between. The CDR3 is 14 residues long. In germline, CDR1 is GTSNPN, CDR2 SVGIG (reference sequence). The whole variable domain, filled in from reference TRBV30 and TRBJ1-3, reads SQTIHQWPATLVQPVGSPLSLECTVEGTSNPNLYWYRQAAGRGLQLLFYSVGIGQISSEVPQNLSASRPQDRQFILSSKKLLLSDSGFYLCAWRGWGSGNTIYFGEGSWLTVV.

This clone was counted once. The chain uses TRBV28 and TRBJ1-1, with a possible D match to TRBD1 (5 bases). The germline V gene encodes CDR1 MDHEN and CDR2 SYDVKM. CDR3 size: 11 residues. The V and J ends lost 6 bases and 6 bases respectively, with 8 bases between them. The CDR3 coding sequence is TGTGCCAGCAGCACAGGATCTGAAGCTTTCTTT. Translating it yields CASSTGSEAFF.

The chain joins TRBV27 to TRBJ2-7; TRBD2 aligns across 8 bases. CDR3 length equals 14 residues. V lost 6 bases and J lost 0; bases outside the gene matches: 4. CDR1 MNHEY and CDR2 SMNVEV come from the germline V gene (reference sequence). The CDR3 sequence: CASRASGLSYEQYF. As DNA, the CDR3 is TGTGCCAGCAGGGCTAGCGGGCTCTCCTACGAGCAGTACTTC.

The chain links TRBV10-3 to TRBJ2-5; 11 bases are a match to TRBD2. Trimming at V came to 0 bases and at J to 5 bases, leaving 8 bases not matched to a gene. Germline-derived CDR1 and CDR2 are ENHRY and SYGVKD. The CDR3 spans 17 residues. The CDR3 protein is CAISESGSGGGLETQYF. DNA for the CDR3: TGTGCCATCAGTGAGTCCGGTAGCGGGGGGGGCCTGGAGACCCAGTACTTC.